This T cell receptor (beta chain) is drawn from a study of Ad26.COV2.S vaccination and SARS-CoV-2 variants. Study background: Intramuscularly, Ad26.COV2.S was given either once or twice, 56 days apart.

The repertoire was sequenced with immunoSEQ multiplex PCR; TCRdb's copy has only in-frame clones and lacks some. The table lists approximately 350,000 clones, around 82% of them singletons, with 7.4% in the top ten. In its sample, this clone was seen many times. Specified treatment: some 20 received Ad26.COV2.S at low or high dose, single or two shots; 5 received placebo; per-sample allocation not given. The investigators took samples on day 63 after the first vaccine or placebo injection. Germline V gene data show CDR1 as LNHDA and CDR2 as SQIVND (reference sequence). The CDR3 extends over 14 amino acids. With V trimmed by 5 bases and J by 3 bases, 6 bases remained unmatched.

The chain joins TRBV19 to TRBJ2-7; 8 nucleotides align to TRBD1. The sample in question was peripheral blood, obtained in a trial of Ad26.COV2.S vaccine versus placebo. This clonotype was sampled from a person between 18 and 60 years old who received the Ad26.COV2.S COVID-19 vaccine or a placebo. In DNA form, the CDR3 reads TGTGCCAGTAGTCCTACAGGGGGACTCTACGAGCAGTACTTC. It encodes CASSPTGGLYEQYF. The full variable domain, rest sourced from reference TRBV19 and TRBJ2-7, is DGGITQSPKYLFRKEGQNVTLSCEQNLNHDAMYWYRQDPGQGLRLIYYSQIVNDFQKGDIAEGYSVSREKKESFPLTVTSAQKNPTAFYLCASSPTGGLYEQYFGPGTRLTVT.